This TCR beta chain was sequenced for a study of cytomegalovirus exposure and HLA in healthy donors. Study-wide findings and caveats: In a later analysis, at a false discovery rate of 0.05, 17,000 or so TCR beta sequences were associated with HLA alleles.

About this clone: Its antigen remains unidentified.

The PCR contained 60 Vbeta and 13 Jbeta primers. Assay: immunoSEQ multiplex PCR; the TCRdb copy retains only in-frame clones and omits some. The profile shows some 80,000 clones, 10% of them singletons. The TCR sequence derives from a man aged 60 to 75 in good health and CMV-seropositive. Sequencing used PBMCs.

The CDR3 DNA is TGTGCCAGCAGCCGGGACGGAGGGCCCTACGAGCAGTACTTC. It specifies CASSRDGGPYEQYF. This chain uses TRBV6-1 with TRBJ2-7; tentatively, D is TRBD2 (6 bases). The CDR3 totals 14 residues. The germline V and J ends were trimmed by 6 bases and 2 bases, with 14 bases remaining between them. Looked up from germline, CDR1 is MNHNS and CDR2 is SASEGT.